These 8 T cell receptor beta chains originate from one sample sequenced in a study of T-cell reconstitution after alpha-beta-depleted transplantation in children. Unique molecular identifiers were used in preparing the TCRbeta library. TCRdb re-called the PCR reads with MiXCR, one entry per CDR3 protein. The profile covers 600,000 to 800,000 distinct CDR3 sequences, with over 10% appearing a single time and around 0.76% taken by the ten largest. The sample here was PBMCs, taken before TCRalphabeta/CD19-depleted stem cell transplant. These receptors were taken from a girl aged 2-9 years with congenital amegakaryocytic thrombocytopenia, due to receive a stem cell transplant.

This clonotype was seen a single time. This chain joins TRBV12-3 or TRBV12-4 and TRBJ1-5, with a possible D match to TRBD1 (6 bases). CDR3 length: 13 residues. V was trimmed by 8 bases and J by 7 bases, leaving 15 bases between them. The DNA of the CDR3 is TGTGCCAGCGGTACAGGGATTGGCCAGCCCCAGCATTTT. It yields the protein CASGTGIGQPQHF.

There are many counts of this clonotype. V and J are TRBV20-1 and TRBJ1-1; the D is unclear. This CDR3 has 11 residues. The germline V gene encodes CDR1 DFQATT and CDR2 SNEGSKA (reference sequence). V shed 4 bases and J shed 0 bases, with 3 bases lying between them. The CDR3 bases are TGCAGTGCTAAACTGAACACTGAAGCTTTCTTT. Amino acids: CSAKLNTEAFF.

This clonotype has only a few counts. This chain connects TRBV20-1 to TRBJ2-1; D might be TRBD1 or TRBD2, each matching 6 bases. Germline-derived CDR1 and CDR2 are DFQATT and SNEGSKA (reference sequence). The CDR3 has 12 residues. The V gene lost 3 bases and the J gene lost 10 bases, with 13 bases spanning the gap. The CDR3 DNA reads TGCAGTGCTAGGATCTGGGGGGCCGAGCAGTTCTTC. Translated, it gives CSARIWGAEQFF.

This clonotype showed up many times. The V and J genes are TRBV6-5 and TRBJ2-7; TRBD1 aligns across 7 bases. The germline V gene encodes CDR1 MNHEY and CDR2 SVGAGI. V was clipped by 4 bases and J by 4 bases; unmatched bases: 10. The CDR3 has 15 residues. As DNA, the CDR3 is TGTGCCAGCAGTTCTTACCGGGACAGATCTTACGAGCAGTACTTC. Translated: CASSSYRDRSYEQYF.

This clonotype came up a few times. The CDR3 spells CAISEADTYGYTF. CDR3 coding DNA: TGTGCCATCAGTGAGGCAGACACCTATGGCTACACCTTC. V usage is TRBV10-3 and J usage is TRBJ1-2; D is unclear. This CDR3 comprises 13 residues. V was clipped by 2 bases and J by 4 bases, with 8 bases between them. The V gene's germline CDR1 is ENHRY and CDR2 SYGVKD.

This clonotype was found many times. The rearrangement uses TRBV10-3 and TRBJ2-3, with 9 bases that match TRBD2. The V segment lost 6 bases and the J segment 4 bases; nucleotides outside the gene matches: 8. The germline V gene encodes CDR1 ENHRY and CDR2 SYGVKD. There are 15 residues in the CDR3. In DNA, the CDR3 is TGTGCCATCAGCGCCGGGACTAGCATCGCAGATACGCAGTATTTT. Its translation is CAISAGTSIADTQYF.

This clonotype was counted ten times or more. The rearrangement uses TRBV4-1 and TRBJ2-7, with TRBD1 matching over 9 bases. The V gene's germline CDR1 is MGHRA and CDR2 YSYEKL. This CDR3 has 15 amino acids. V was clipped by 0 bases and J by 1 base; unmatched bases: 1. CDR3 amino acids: CASSQEGQGSYEQYF. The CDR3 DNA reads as TGCGCCAGCAGCCAAGAGGGACAGGGATCCTACGAGCAGTACTTC.

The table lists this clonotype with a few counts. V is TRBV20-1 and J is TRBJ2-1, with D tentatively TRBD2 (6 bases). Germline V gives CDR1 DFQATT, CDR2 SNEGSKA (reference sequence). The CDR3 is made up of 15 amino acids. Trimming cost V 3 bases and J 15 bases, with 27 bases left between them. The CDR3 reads CSASRGAPEKGWLFF. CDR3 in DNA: TGCAGTGCTAGTCGCGGGGCCCCCGAGAAGGGTTGGCTGTTCTTC.